A selection of T cell receptor beta chains follows, all from one sample in a study of technical replicates of blood from a handful of donors. Clones were read by immunoSEQ multiplex PCR, and TCRdb kept only the in-frame ones, dropping some. The sample holds around 17,000 clones, more than 75% seen once. The sample taken for sequencing was PBMCs. The receptor set was obtained from a human donor in good health. Each CDR3 is given with its conserved first and last residue. The D gene is left open where the match is weak. Only part of the rows carry a size: once, few, many, or a class if the clone is expanded.

D gene	V gene	clone size	J gene	CDR3 protein	CDR3 DNA
TRBD2	TRBV5-4	-	TRBJ2-5	CASSLTSGGQETQYF	TGTGCCAGCAGCTTGACTAGCGGGGGGCAAGAGACCCAGTACTTC
TRBD1	TRBV27	-	TRBJ1-5	CASSLGTGGNQPQHF	TGTGCCAGCAGTTTAGGGACAGGGGGCAATCAGCCCCAGCATTTT
TRBD1	TRBV5-1	-	TRBJ2-6	CASSWKPGQGASGANVLTF	TGCGCCAGCAGCTGGAAACCGGGACAGGGGGCCTCTGGGGCCAACGTCCTGACTTTC
-	TRBV5-1	-	TRBJ2-7	CASSFSDGAYEQYF	TGCGCCAGCAGCTTCAGTGACGGAGCCTACGAGCAGTACTTC
-	TRBV2	-	TRBJ2-2	CASISGAGAATGELFF	TGTGCCAGCATCTCAGGGGCGGGAGCGGCTACCGGGGAGCTGTTTTTT
TRBD2	TRBV27	-	TRBJ2-1	CASASRDYSYNEQFF	TGTGCCAGCGCCTCGCGGGACTACTCCTACAATGAGCAGTTCTTC
TRBD1	TRBV10-2	-	TRBJ2-1	CASKTGLGSYNEQFF	TGCGCCAGCAAGACAGGGTTAGGCTCCTACAATGAGCAGTTCTTC
-	TRBV15	-	TRBJ2-5	CATSTDNGPRRDLGETQYF	TGTGCCACCAGCACAGACAACGGACCTCGGCGGGACCTTGGAGAGACCCAGTACTTC
-	TRBV5-1	-	TRBJ2-7	CASSLWTEAHEQYF	TGCGCCAGCAGCTTATGGACAGAGGCCCACGAGCAGTACTTC
-	TRBV6-4	once	TRBJ1-5	CASSEHRPCNQPQHF	TGTGCCAGCAGTGAACACAGGCCCTGCAATCAGCCCCAGCATTTT
TRBD2	TRBV2	-	TRBJ2-5	CASSEGAAGGGETQYF	TGTGCCAGCAGTGAAGGGGCGGCGGGAGGGGGAGAGACCCAGTACTTC
TRBD1	TRBV7-7	-	TRBJ2-5	CASSRTGGEETQYF	TGTGCCAGCAGCCGTACAGGGGGCGAAGAGACCCAGTACTTC
-	TRBV30	-	TRBJ2-5	CAWSVAVQETQYF	TGTGCCTGGAGTGTAGCGGTTCAAGAGACCCAGTACTTC
-	TRBV2	-	TRBJ1-2	CASSVAGADGYTF	TGTGCCAGCAGTGTTGCAGGGGCGGATGGCTACACCTTC
-	TRBV28	-	TRBJ1-5	CASSPGDQPQHF	TGTGCCAGCAGCCCCGGAGATCAGCCCCAGCATTTT
-	TRBV5-4	-	TRBJ2-5	CASSFGGAPRETQYF	TGTGCCAGCAGCTTTGGCGGCGCCCCAAGGGAGACCCAGTACTTC
-	TRBV7-3	-	TRBJ2-2	CASSSARGGTGELFF	TGTGCCAGCAGCTCCGCCCGAGGGGGTACCGGGGAGCTGTTTTTT
TRBD2	TRBV7-9	few	TRBJ2-1	CASSPTSGSHNEQFF	TGTGCCAGCAGCCCAACTAGCGGGAGCCACAATGAGCAGTTCTTC
-	TRBV18	-	TRBJ2-7	CASSPDSYEQYF	TGTGCCAGCTCACCAGACAGCTACGAGCAGTACTTC
-	TRBV7-8	-	TRBJ1-2	CASSLAQGGYGYTF	TGTGCCAGCAGCTTAGCTCAGGGCGGCTATGGCTACACCTTC
-	TRBV6-5	-	TRBJ2-7	CASRSTQGLPYEQYF	TGTGCCAGCAGATCGACCCAGGGGCTACCCTACGAGCAGTACTTC
-	TRBV2	few	TRBJ1-1	CASGQEMNTEAFF	TGTGCCAGTGGACAAGAAATGAACACTGAAGCTTTCTTT
TRBD2	TRBV5-6	-	TRBJ2-2	CASSLGLTNTGELFF	TGTGCCAGCAGCCTGGGACTAACGAACACCGGGGAGCTGTTTTTT
-	TRBV11-3	-	TRBJ1-1	CASSRGGREAFF	TGTGCCAGCAGCCGCGGAGGTCGTGAAGCTTTCTTT
-	TRBV7-2	-	TRBJ2-2	CASSPQNTGELFF	TGTGCCAGCAGCCCACAGAACACCGGGGAGCTGTTTTTT
-	TRBV15	-	TRBJ1-2	CATSRDQGYYGYTF	TGTGCCACCAGCAGAGATCAGGGGTACTATGGCTACACCTTC
-	TRBV19	-	TRBJ1-4	CASSGRAPGVTNEKLFF	TGTGCCAGTAGTGGCCGCGCGCCCGGAGTAACTAATGAAAAACTGTTTTTT
-	TRBV7-6	-	TRBJ1-1	CASSPAPGHNTEAFF	TGTGCCAGCAGCCCTGCTCCGGGACACAACACTGAAGCTTTCTTT
TRBD1	TRBV6-1	-	TRBJ1-2	CASSEEGTGAGYTF	TGTGCCAGCAGTGAAGAGGGGACAGGGGCTGGCTACACCTTC
-	TRBV5-4	-	TRBJ2-7	CASSLEGGSSYEQYF	TGTGCCAGCAGCTTGGAGGGAGGTAGCTCCTACGAGCAGTACTTC
TRBD2	TRBV30	-	TRBJ2-5	CAGSGSTQETQYF	TGTGCCGGGAGCGGGAGTACCCAAGAGACCCAGTACTTC
-	TRBV7-9	few	TRBJ2-2	CASSLAYRQDSLGPGELFF	TGTGCCAGCAGCTTAGCCTACAGACAAGACTCTCTGGGGCCCGGGGAGCTGTTTTTT
TRBD2	TRBV5-1	once	TRBJ2-5	CASRSSGRGETQYF	TGCGCCAGCAGATCAAGCGGGAGGGGAGAGACCCAGTACTTC
-	TRBV4-1	-	TRBJ1-3	CASSQVEGPGNTIYF	TGCGCCAGCAGCCAAGTAGAGGGTCCTGGAAACACCATATATTTT
-	TRBV5-1	-	TRBJ2-7	CASRDSNYEQYF	TGCGCCAGCAGGGACTCGAACTACGAGCAGTACTTC
-	TRBV11-3	-	TRBJ2-5	CASSSSTGPETQYF	TGTGCCAGCAGTTCCTCGACTGGCCCAGAGACCCAGTACTTC
-	TRBV18	-	TRBJ2-1	CASSPPMGWYEQFF	TGTGCCAGCTCACCACCGATGGGCTGGTATGAGCAGTTCTTC
TRBD2	TRBV7-3	-	TRBJ2-5	CASSPGVAGEETQYF	TGTGCCAGCAGCCCCGGGGTAGCGGGCGAAGAGACCCAGTACTTC